This record covers a single T cell receptor (beta chain). This clone was counted a few times. The target of this receptor is not known. Base quality data are lacking; no much larger clone is found one base away. The data were obtained in a study of blood T cell repertoires in COVID-19 (TCRdb year 2020). Regarding the complete study: The collaborator samples originated in the United States, Italy and Spain and spanned the acute and convalescent phases of COVID-19. The repertoires were made available in a free public database intended to serve as a resource for research on the immune response to SARS-CoV-2. Sample metadata almost always included a de-identified subject ID, COVID-19 status, age in years and sex. Deeply sampled blood TCRbeta repertoires from subjects exposed to, actively infected with, or recovered from COVID-19 were included in the dataset. Samples were obtained from the ongoing ImmuneRACE study (first 160 participants) and from about 1,300 subjects provided by 6 global collaborators. The prospective study material was composed of cDNA or gDNA derived from T cells, B-cell-depleted T cells, or PBMCs. Where HLA class I and class II types were available, the types were taken from metadata supplied by the sample provider, not from assay-based typing.

What the study reported, not specific to this receptor: Clinical and demographic metadata were provided uncurated, with the amount varying by source and participant.

The collaborating institutions used their own protocols to collect whole blood in K2EDTA tubes. For TCRbeta analysis, collaborator samples were shipped as frozen whole blood, as isolated PBMCs, or as DNA extracted from either sample type. The immunoSEQ Assay, a bias-controlled multiplex PCR, was used to amplify TCRbeta CDR3 regions from genomic DNA. As for the authors' bioinformatics: Within the assay, amplification of reference gene primers was used to estimate how many nucleated cells each sample contained. To quantify the absolute abundance of each unique TCRbeta CDR3 rearrangement, sequence reads were collapsed and filtered. Productive Simpson clonality was computed per sample as the square root of Simpson's diversity index over productive rearrangements. TCRdb obtained this table from immuneACCESS and retained in-frame rearrangements with V and J assigned. These tables miss some clones; where compared with another copy, unresolved V genes account for less than half of the shortfall, and the remainder is unexplained. V, J and clone size derive from that table, while D and trimming were established from the DNA sequence. The sample records roughly 250,000 clones, roughly 81% of which are singletons. The ten biggest clones cover less than 4.5% of the sample.

The germline V gene encodes CDR1 SGDLS and CDR2 YYNGEE. The V end loses 4 bases and the J end loses 5 bases, and a stretch of 15 bases separates them. Including cysteine and phenylalanine, the CDR3 has 14 amino acids. Solely the CDR3 DNA is kept, with 42 bases framed from the first base. Sequenced sample: peripheral blood. The source is a man aged 50-60 years with acute or convalescent COVID-19. The rearrangement combines TRBV9 with TRBJ1-1; the D gene is perhaps TRBD1, on 6 matching bases. Here the CDR3 is given as CASSQQGRTTEAFF. The sequenced DNA: TGTGCCAGCAGCCAACAGGGCAGAACAACTGAAGCTTTCTTT.